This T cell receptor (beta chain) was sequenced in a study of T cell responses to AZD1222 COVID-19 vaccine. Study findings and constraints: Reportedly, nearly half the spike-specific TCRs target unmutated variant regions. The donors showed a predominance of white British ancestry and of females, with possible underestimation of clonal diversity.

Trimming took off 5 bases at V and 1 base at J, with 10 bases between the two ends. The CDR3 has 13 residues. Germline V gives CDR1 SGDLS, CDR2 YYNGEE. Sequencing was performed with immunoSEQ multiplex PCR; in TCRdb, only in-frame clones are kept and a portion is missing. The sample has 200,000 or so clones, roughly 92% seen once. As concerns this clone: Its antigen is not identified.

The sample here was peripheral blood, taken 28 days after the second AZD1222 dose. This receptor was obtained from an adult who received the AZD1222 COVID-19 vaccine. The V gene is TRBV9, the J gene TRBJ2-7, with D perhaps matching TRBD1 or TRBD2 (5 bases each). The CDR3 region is CASSSRESYEQYF. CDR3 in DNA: TGTGCCAGCAGTAGCAGGGAGTCCTACGAGCAGTACTTC.